One sample yielded the 6 T cell receptor beta chains listed below, sequenced in a study of memory CD4+ T cells and cytomegalovirus serostatus (dated by TCRdb to between 2019 and 2020). Library prep was done by the immunoSEQ multiplex PCR assay. TCRdb provides this immuneACCESS table in a form limited to in-frame rearrangements. Some clones are lacking; in checked studies, under half of them reflect an unresolved V gene, and why the rest are absent is not known. Within this sample are fewer than 75,000 clones, with less than 85% of them counted one time only. The top ten hold about 0.86% of the sample. A FACSAria II was used to sort memory CD4+ T cells, defined as single viable CD3+CD4+CD8-CD45RO+ cells. The sequenced material came from memory CD4+ T cells from blood. The source of these receptors is an adult in good health and CMV-seronegative.

The rearrangement uses TRBV19 and TRBJ1-2; D call uncertain. V was cut by 4 bases and J by 4 bases, with 10 bases left in between. This CDR3 is built from 13 residues. CDR1 LNHDA and CDR2 SQIVND come from the germline V gene (reference sequence). CDR3 sequence reads: CASSKVSSYGYTF. DNA for the CDR3: TGTGCCAGTAGTAAAGTATCGAGCTATGGCTACACCTTC.

The chain carries TRBV18 and TRBJ1-3; D gene ambiguous. The CDR3 totals 15 residues. Trimming shortened V by 1 base and J by 0 bases, and 7 bases separated the two germline ends. The V gene's germline CDR1 is KGHSH and CDR2 LQKENI. CDR3 sequence: CASSPQTASGNTIYF. The CDR3 DNA is TGTGCCAGCTCACCACAAACAGCCTCTGGAAACACCATATATTTT. The full variable domain, completed using reference TRBV18 and TRBJ1-3, is NAGVMQNPRHLVRRRGQEARLRCSPMKGHSHVYWYRQLPEEGLKFMVYLQKENIIDESGMPKERFSAEFPKEGPSILRIQQVVRGDSAAYFCASSPQTASGNTIYFGEGSWLTVV.

Concerning this clone: An end of the junction does not agree with germline; a read error may underlie this. In nucleotides, the CDR3 is TGTGCCAGCAGTGTATCGGGTCGCCTCCGGGGGTACGAGCAGTACTTC. Its protein product is CASSVSGRLRGYEQYF. The chain is built from TRBV27 and TRBJ2-7, with D maybe TRBD2 (6 bases). Looked up from germline, CDR1 is MNHEY and CDR2 is SMNVEV (reference sequence). The CDR3 is made up of 16 amino acids.

The V gene is TRBV6-5, the J gene TRBJ1-5; 7 bases agree with TRBD1. The CDR3 has 15 amino acids. V shed 2 bases, J shed 7 bases, and the junction held 8 bases outside the gene matches. CDR1 MNHEY and CDR2 SVGAGI come from the germline V gene. CDR3 in amino acids: CASSYEGGRWQPQHF. The DNA for the CDR3 is TGTGCCAGCAGTTACGAAGGGGGCCGTTGGCAGCCCCAGCATTTT.

The genes are TRBV5-5 and TRBJ2-5; D gene ambiguous. The V and J ends lost 2 bases and 4 bases respectively, with 9 bases between them. Germline loops: CDR1 SGHKS, CDR2 YYEKEE (reference sequence). The CDR3 runs 13 residues. This CDR3 is CASSFAGRETQYF. CDR3 coding DNA: TGTGCCAGCAGCTTTGCCGGGCGAGAGACCCAGTACTTC.

The V and J genes are TRBV5-6 and TRBJ2-5; 8 positions match TRBD1. The CDR3 runs 14 residues. The ends lost 6 bases at V and 2 bases at J; junction bases unmatched: 6. Germline V lookup: CDR1 SGHDT, CDR2 YYEEEE. In DNA form, the CDR3 reads TGTGCCAGCACGACAGGGGTTCGGCAAGAGACCCAGTACTTC. Amino acids: CASTTGVRQETQYF.